The next 30 T cell receptor beta chains were all read from a single sample in a study of neurological immune-mediated disorders (dated by TCRdb to between 2018 and 2020). Library creation used 5' RACE. Instrument used: Illumina HiSeq 2500. The public reads were reanalyzed by TCRdb: fastp trimming at Q25, MiXCR alignment, in-frame beta chains only. Every distinct CDR3 protein forms one entry, paired with its most common genes and DNA. The sample has some 89,000 distinct CDR3 sequences on record, roughly 4.5% of them singletons. Less than 7.5% of the sample is in the top ten clones. The time point label for this specimen denotes: longitudinal time-point 3. The sequenced sample was PBMCs. These receptor sequences come from a woman aged 55-69 years with multiple sclerosis.

The sample holds many counts of this clonotype. This chain connects TRBV5-1 to TRBJ1-1; possibly TRBD1 for D (5 bases). V was shortened by 0 bases and J by 4 bases, with 10 bases between the two germline ends. This CDR3 region has 14 residues. Germline CDR1 and CDR2: SGHRS and YFSETQ. CDR3 DNA sequence: TGCGCCAGCAGCTTGGCCTCGGGGGGCACTGAAGCTTTCTTT. Translated, it gives CASSLASGGTEAFF. The full variable domain, its missing parts supplied by reference TRBV5-1 and TRBJ1-1, is KAGVTQTPRYLIKTRGQQVTLSCSPISGHRSVSWYQQTPGQGLQFLFEYFSETQRNKGNFPGRFSGRQFSNSRSEMNVSTLELGDSALYLCASSLASGGTEAFFGQGTRLTVV.

This clonotype is termed medium-sized. V and J are TRBV5-1 and TRBJ1-2; TRBD1 is a possible D gene (5 bases). This CDR3 has 14 amino acids. Trimming cost V 4 bases and J 6 bases, with 16 bases left between them. In germline, CDR1 is SGHRS, CDR2 YFSETQ. The CDR3 bases are TGCGCCAGCAGCCTCGCCGGGGGGAGCGATGGCTACACCTTC. It yields the protein CASSLAGGSDGYTF.

This clonotype was found many times. J is TRBJ1-1 and V is TRBV6-5; D is undetermined. Trimming left V 7 bases short and J 2 bases short, with 17 bases between. The CDR3 sequence is 15 residues long. Germline CDR1 is MNHEY and CDR2 is SVGAGI. The CDR3 reads CASKPAGSGNTEAFF. CDR3 sequence (DNA): TGTGCCAGCAAACCGGCGGGGAGCGGAAACACTGAAGCTTTCTTT.

The sample holds a few counts of this clonotype. This could be a read error, since a much larger clone is one nucleotide away. V and J are TRBV3-1 and TRBJ1-1; possibly TRBD1 for D (6 bases). The germline V gene has CDR1 LGHDT and CDR2 YNNKEL (reference sequence). The CDR3 contains 16 residues. Trimming shortened V by 5 bases and J by 0 bases, and 16 bases separated the two germline ends. CDR3: CASSNQTGYMNTEAFF. Written as DNA, the CDR3 is TGTGCCAGCAGCAACCAAACAGGGTACATGAACACTGAAGCTTTCTTT.

This clonotype was found many times. The chain couples TRBV5-4 to TRBJ2-3; 8 nucleotides align to TRBD1. V trimming: 4 bases; J trimming: 1 base; junction bases outside the gene matches: 8. Looked up from germline, CDR1 is SGHNT and CDR2 is YYREEE (reference sequence). The CDR3 extends over 16 amino acids. CDR3 protein: CASSGQGAWGTDTQYF. DNA for the CDR3: TGTGCCAGCAGCGGCCAGGGGGCCTGGGGCACAGATACGCAGTATTTT.

This clonotype was picked up many times. This chain connects TRBV4-2 to TRBJ1-5, with D possibly matching TRBD1 (5 bases). Trimming took 5 bases from V and 3 from J, leaving 11 bases between them. The CDR3 length is 14 residues. Germline CDR1 LGHNA, CDR2 YNFKEQ. The CDR3 reads CASSEQANNQPQHF. The CDR3 DNA is TGTGCCAGCAGCGAACAGGCGAACAATCAGCCCCAGCATTTT.

This clonotype was detected ten times or more. The chain combines TRBV5-1 with TRBJ2-7, with 8 bases aligning to TRBD1. Germline values: CDR1 SGHRS, CDR2 YFSETQ. Trimming removed 4 bases from V and 0 bases from J; junction bases left unmatched: 3. This CDR3 has 14 amino acids. CDR3 residues: CASSVTGDSYEQYF. As DNA, the CDR3 is TGCGCCAGCAGCGTGACAGGGGACTCCTACGAGCAGTACTTC.

This clonotype came up many times. The chain carries TRBV12-3 or TRBV12-4 and TRBJ2-1; TRBD2 matches at 11 bases. The CDR3 spans 17 residues. The ends lost 6 bases at V and 10 bases at J; junction bases unmatched: 17. CDR3 DNA: TGTGCCAGCAGCTTGGGCCGGAGACTAGCGGGGAGCCGGGAGCAGTTCTTC. It codes for CASSLGRRLAGSREQFF.

Comments on this clonotype: A much larger clone differs from this one at a single base, so this may be a read error. The gene calls are TRBV5-1 and TRBJ1-1; D uncertain. Germline V gives CDR1 SGHRS, CDR2 YFSETQ. V was clipped by 4 bases and J by 5 bases, with 12 bases between them. There are 13 residues in the CDR3. CDR3 region: CASSAVLGTEAFF. The CDR3 nucleotides read TGCGCCAGCAGCGCCGTCCTGGGGACTGAAGCTTTCTTT. The full variable domain, in which reference TRBV5-1 and TRBJ1-1 provide the parts outside the CDR3, is KAGVTQTPRYLIKTRGQQVTLSCSPISGHRSVSWYQQTPGQGLQFLFEYFSETQRNKGNFPGRFSGRQFSNSRSEMNVSTLELGDSALYLCASSAVLGTEAFFGQGTRLTVV.

This clonotype was recorded at least ten times. The V call is TRBV7-8, the J call TRBJ1-1; the match to TRBD1 covers 7 bases. Germline V CDR1 and CDR2: SGHVS, FQNEAQ. The CDR3 spans 15 residues. The J segment lost 4 bases and the V segment lost 0 bases, leaving 5 bases of the junction unmatched. CDR3 nucleotides: TGTGCCAGCAGCTTAGCGACAGGGTCGATCACTGAAGCTTTCTTT. This encodes CASSLATGSITEAFF.

This clonotype was counted ten times or more. The gene calls are TRBV9 and TRBJ2-1; D is uncertain. V was cut by 4 bases and J by 8 bases, with 10 bases left in between. CDR3 length equals 12 residues. Germline V CDR1 and CDR2: SGDLS, YYNGEE. The CDR3 DNA reads as TGTGCCAGCAGCCCTCGGTGGGATGAGCAGTTCTTC. Translated, it gives CASSPRWDEQFF. Variable domain in full (rest from reference TRBV9 and TRBJ2-1): DSGVTQTPKHLITATGQRVTLRCSPRSGDLSVYWYQQSLDQGLQFLIQYYNGEERAKGNILERFSAQQFPDLHSELNLSSLELGDSALYFCASSPRWDEQFFGPGTRLTVL.

In its sample, this clonotype was seen many times. The chain combines TRBV12-3 or TRBV12-4 with TRBJ1-1, with D maybe TRBD1 (5 bases). The CDR3 runs 15 residues. V lost 5 bases and J 2 bases, leaving 15 bases between the germline ends. The CDR3 reads CASSHYGGENTEAFF. The CDR3 coding sequence is TGTGCCAGCAGTCATTATGGGGGGGAAAACACTGAAGCTTTCTTT.

This clonotype has a count of ten or more. V usage is TRBV7-9 and J usage is TRBJ2-1; D gene ambiguous. Germline V gives CDR1 SEHNR, CDR2 FQNEAQ (reference sequence). CDR3 length: 13 amino acids. V gave up 0 bases and J gave up 9 bases, with 9 bases separating them. Written as DNA, the CDR3 is TGTGCCAGCAGCTTAGCCTCAGTCGCTGAGCAGTTCTTC. Translation gives CASSLASVAEQFF.

This clonotype came up many times. This rearrangement joins TRBV25-1 to TRBJ1-6; D is undetermined. Germline V gene lookup returns CDR1 MGHDK and CDR2 SYGVNS. The CDR3 consists of 12 residues. V was shortened by 2 bases and J by 11 bases, with 7 bases between the two germline ends. The CDR3 DNA follows: TGTGCCAGCAGTGAAGGGTTTACACCCCTCCACTTT. It translates to CASSEGFTPLHF.

There are many counts of this clonotype. The rearrangement uses TRBV5-1 and TRBJ1-3; 7 bases agree with TRBD1. V was clipped by 0 bases and J by 2 bases; unmatched bases: 14. The CDR3 has 19 residues. Germline V gene data show CDR1 as SGHRS and CDR2 as YFSETQ. The CDR3, as DNA: TGCGCCAGCAGCTTGGAGGCAGGGGGTTTCGGACGCGCTGGAAACACCATATATTTT. Translation: CASSLEAGGFGRAGNTIYF.

This clonotype has ten or more counts. The chain links TRBV5-6 to TRBJ2-5; D is undetermined. This CDR3 has 14 amino acids. Trimming stripped 3 bases from V and 2 bases from J, with 11 bases between. Germline lookup yields CDR1 SGHDT and CDR2 YYEEEE. The CDR3 sequence is CASSSRHLQETQYF. CDR3 nucleotide sequence: TGTGCCAGCAGCTCCCGACACCTACAAGAGACCCAGTACTTC. The variable domain in full, with the rest retrieved from reference TRBV5-6 and TRBJ2-5, is DAGVTQSPTHLIKTRGQQVTLRCSPKSGHDTVSWYQQALGQGPQFIFQYYEEEERQRGNFPDRFSGHQFPNYSSELNVNALLLGDSALYLCASSSRHLQETQYFGPGTRLLVL.

Ten or more counts support this clonotype. The rearrangement links TRBV20-1 to TRBJ1-1; TRBD1 aligns across 7 bases. The CDR3 has 15 amino acids. CDR1 and CDR2 from the germline V gene are DFQATT and SNEGSKA (reference sequence). Germline trimming cut 5 bases from V and 6 bases from J; bases unmatched to any gene: 15. The CDR3 sequence is CSAVDRVRGTAEAFF. In DNA form, the CDR3 reads TGCAGTGCTGTTGACAGGGTTCGGGGGACCGCTGAAGCTTTCTTT.

This clonotype is classed as medium-sized. The rearrangement joins TRBV12-3 or TRBV12-4 to TRBJ2-5, with D unclear. The germline V and J ends were trimmed by 2 bases and 4 bases, with 5 bases remaining between them. CDR3 length: 12 residues. The CDR3 sequence is CASSLMGETQYF. CDR3 nucleotide sequence: TGTGCCAGCAGTTTAATGGGAGAGACCCAGTACTTC.

This clonotype has a count of ten or more. CDR3 nucleotides: TGTGCCAGCAGTTACCCCACCCTGGAGACCCAGTACTTC. It translates to CASSYPTLETQYF. The rearrangement uses TRBV6-2 or TRBV6-3 and TRBJ2-5; D gene ambiguous. The CDR3 is made up of 13 amino acids. Germline CDR1 is MNHEY and CDR2 is SVGEGT. Trimming cost V 2 bases and J 5 bases, with 9 bases left between them.

At least ten counts were recorded for this clonotype. The rearrangement links TRBV5-1 to TRBJ1-4, with D possibly TRBD1 on 6 matching bases. CDR3 length equals 15 residues. The V end lost 6 bases, the J end lost 0 bases, and 12 bases lay between the germline ends. CDR1 SGHRS and CDR2 YFSETQ come from the germline V gene. CDR3 in amino acids: CASKGHQTTNEKLFF. The CDR3 nucleotides read TGCGCCAGCAAGGGACACCAAACAACTAATGAAAAACTGTTTTTT.

This clonotype was picked up many times. This rearrangement joins TRBV4-1 to TRBJ2-7, with D perhaps matching TRBD2 (6 bases). V lost 4 bases to trimming and J lost 2 bases, with 15 bases between them. Germline assignment: CDR1 MGHRA and CDR2 YSYEKL. The CDR3 length is 15 residues. This CDR3 is CASSRNRDSTYEQYF. CDR3 bases: TGCGCCAGCAGCCGAAACCGGGACTCCACCTACGAGCAGTACTTC.

There are many counts of this clonotype. This chain links TRBV20-1 with TRBJ1-1; D ambiguous. The CDR3 runs 13 residues. The ends were cut back, 3 bases at V and 4 bases at J, with 12 bases in the middle. The germline CDR1 and CDR2 sequences are DFQATT and SNEGSKA (reference sequence). In DNA form, the CDR3 reads TGCAGTGCTAGTCGCCCAGGAGCCACTGAAGCTTTCTTT. Its translation: CSASRPGATEAFF.

This clonotype was observed many times. V is TRBV24-1 and J is TRBJ2-2; 8 positions match TRBD2. Germline V gene data show CDR1 as KGHDR and CDR2 as SFDVKD. This CDR3 has 16 residues. Trimming took 1 base from V and 1 from J; bases not matched to a gene: 1. In nucleotides, the CDR3 is TGTGCCACCAGTGATTTCAGCGGGGGGAACACCGGGGAGCTGTTTTTT. It translates to CATSDFSGGNTGELFF.

This clonotype was detected many times. V gene TRBV7-6 combines with J gene TRBJ2-5; D is unresolved. The germline CDR1 and CDR2 sequences are SGHVS and FNYEAQ. Trimming cost V 1 base and J 6 bases, with 6 bases left between them. This CDR3 region has 12 residues. The CDR3 coding sequence is TGTGCCAGCAGCTTAGAGGGAAAGACCCAGTACTTC. This codes for CASSLEGKTQYF.

This clonotype was recorded many times. The chain recombines TRBV5-1 with TRBJ1-2; D not certain. The germline gives CDR1 SGHRS, CDR2 YFSETQ. CDR3 size: 14 residues. Between the trimmed V and J ends, which lost 1 base and 4 bases, there was a span of 11 bases. The CDR3, as DNA: TGCGCCAGCAGCTTGACAGTAGAGGGCTATGGCTACACCTTC. It translates to CASSLTVEGYGYTF.

This clonotype has at least ten counts. The chain carries TRBV10-1 and TRBJ1-1; TRBD1 is a possible D gene (5 bases). This CDR3 is built from 16 residues. CDR1 is WNHNN and CDR2 is SYGVQD in the germline V gene (reference sequence). Trimming shortened V by 2 bases and J by 3 bases, and 16 bases separated the two germline ends. The CDR3 spells CASSERGATVDTEAFF. CDR3 in DNA: TGCGCCAGCAGTGAGAGAGGAGCGACAGTAGACACTGAAGCTTTCTTT.

This clonotype was counted many times. The V call is TRBV28, the J call TRBJ2-7; D is unresolved. V lost 7 bases to trimming and J lost 4 bases, with 14 bases between them. The CDR3 runs to 13 residues. Germline V CDR1 and CDR2: MDHEN, SYDVKM. The CDR3 bases are TGTGCCAGCACCTCACCCGCAGTGTACGAGCAGTACTTC. Its translation: CASTSPAVYEQYF.

Ten or more counts support this clonotype. This chain links TRBV2 with TRBJ2-1, with TRBD2 matching over 11 bases. Germline CDR1 and CDR2: SNHLY and FYNNEI. This CDR3 is built from 18 residues. Trimming removed 10 bases from V and 6 bases from J; junction bases left unmatched: 20. The CDR3 DNA is TGTGCCACACCCAGGACTAGCGGGCTAAAAGTACTCGGCAATGAGCAGTTCTTC. It encodes CATPRTSGLKVLGNEQFF.

The table lists this clonotype with many counts. The V call is TRBV20-1, the J call TRBJ2-7; 7 bases are shared with TRBD2. The CDR3 is 12 amino acids. The V gene end was trimmed by 6 bases and the J gene end by 5 bases; junction bases not matched to a gene: 7. Germline lookup yields CDR1 DFQATT and CDR2 SNEGSKA (reference sequence). The CDR3 DNA sequence: TGCAGTGCCCTTGGGGGGGGACACGAGCAGTACTTC. Amino acids: CSALGGGHEQYF.

This clonotype was seen many times. The chain is built from TRBV6-1 and TRBJ2-1, with 9 bases aligning to TRBD2. V was pared by 5 bases and J by 0 bases, with 8 bases of the junction left unmatched. From germline, CDR1 is MNHNS and CDR2 SASEGT. This CDR3 is 17 amino acids long. The CDR3 nucleotides are TGTGCCAGCAGTTGGCGGGGGGGGGCCAGCTCCTACAATGAGCAGTTCTTC. Translating gives CASSWRGGASSYNEQFF.